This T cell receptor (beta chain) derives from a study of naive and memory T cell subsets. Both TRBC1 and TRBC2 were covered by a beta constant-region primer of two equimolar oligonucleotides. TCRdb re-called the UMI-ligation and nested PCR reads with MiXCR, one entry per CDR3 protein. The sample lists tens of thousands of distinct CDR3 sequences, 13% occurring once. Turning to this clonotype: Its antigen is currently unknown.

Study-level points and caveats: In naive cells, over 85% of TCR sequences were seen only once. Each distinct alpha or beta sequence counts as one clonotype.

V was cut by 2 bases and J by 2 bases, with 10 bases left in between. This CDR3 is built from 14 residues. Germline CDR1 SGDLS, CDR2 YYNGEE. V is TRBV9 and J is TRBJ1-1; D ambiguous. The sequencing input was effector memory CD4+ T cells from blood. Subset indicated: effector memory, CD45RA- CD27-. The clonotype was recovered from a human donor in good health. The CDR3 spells CASSVATPNTEAFF. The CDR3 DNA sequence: TGTGCCAGCAGCGTGGCGACACCTAACACTGAAGCTTTCTTT. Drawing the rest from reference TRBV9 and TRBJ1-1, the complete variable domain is DSGVTQTPKHLITATGQRVTLRCSPRSGDLSVYWYQQSLDQGLQFLIQYYNGEERAKGNILERFSAQQFPDLHSELNLSSLELGDSALYFCASSVATPNTEAFFGQGTRLTVV.